The clone carrying this T cell receptor beta chain was recorded a few times. Its antigen is not identified. Just one base apart from a much larger clone, this may be a read error. TCR beta CDR3 regions were amplified from RNA. The primer set for the first-round RT-PCR of the TCR CDR3 was HTBI. TCRdb analysed the multiplex PCR reads with MiXCR anew, one entry per CDR3 protein. The sample lists roughly 420,000 distinct CDR3 sequences; roughly 13% were seen once. Researchers barred patients who had uncontrolled infection, other autoimmune disease, pregnancy or lactation. Orbital computed tomography, thyroid ultrasound, serum thyroxine and TRAb, and clinical symptoms together informed the diagnoses. This sample was included in a study of T cells in Graves' hyperthyroidism and ophthalmopathy. This CDR3 is 16 amino acids long. CDR1 and CDR2 (germline): MDHEN, SYDVKM. Study conclusions and caveats: The model identified upcoming ophthalmopathy a median approximately 6.5 months ahead of onset.

The sequencing input was blood. The rearrangement uses TRBV28 and TRBJ2-1; a possible D gene is TRBD1 (5 bases). The origin of this receptor is a woman between 18 and 29 years old with Graves' hyperthyroidism. Here the CDR3 DNA reads TGTGCCGGCAGTCCCACCGCTTACAGGATTGGGAATGAGCAGTTCTTC. Its translation: CAGSPTAYRIGNEQFF.